The subject of this entry is one T cell receptor beta chain. This clonotype was picked up many times. Its antigen has not been determined. No base quality values were provided; no much bigger clone lies one nucleotide off. This sample is part of a study of neurological immune-mediated disorders (dated by TCRdb to 2018 to 2020). Concerning the study at large: Peripheral blood TCR-beta repertoires from patients with HTLV-I-associated myelopathy (HAM/TSP), patients with multiple sclerosis, and healthy controls were compared in the study using UMI-based sequencing. The roughly 110 TCR-beta libraries included longitudinal samples, technical triplicates and paired sorted CD4+ and CD8+ T-cell subsets alongside PBMC samples. The cohort included some 66 subjects: approximately 14 with HAM/TSP, approximately 35 with multiple sclerosis, and 20 or so healthy controls.

V loses 5 bases at its end and J loses 1 base; junction bases beyond the gene matches: 8. The CDR1 and CDR2 encoded by the germline V gene are SGHTA and FQGNSA. The CDR3 goes from the cysteine to the phenylalanine over 15 residues. The entry retains the CDR3 DNA only, 45 bases that are in frame from base 1. Blood bank volunteers in Maryland, USA served as the healthy controls. For sorted-subset TCR libraries, over 900,000 sorted CD4+ or CD8+ T cells were used. Peripheral blood was subjected to Ficoll-Hypaque density gradient centrifugation to isolate PBMCs, which were then cryopreserved in liquid nitrogen. Paired sorted CD4+ and CD8+ subsets came from healthy controls, HAM/TSP patients and MS patients. On the study overall, not on this receptor specifically: Across subjects, expanded clones never shared an identical CDR3 amino acid sequence, which suggests that the TCR-beta repertoires in every group were private. The highest TCR clonal expansion was observed in HAM/TSP patients, whereas the lowest was observed in MS patients, even when compared with healthy controls.

To synthesize cDNA, template-switch 5'RACE was performed with a primer carrying a 10-nucleotide random unique molecular identifier so that each TCR transcript was tagged. Every sequencing run yielded over 190 million TCR-beta sequences covering 15-18 subjects. Total RNA was extracted with the RNeasy kit. Using the KAPA Real-time Library Amplification kit, TCR-beta VDJ regions were amplified with primers for the TCR constant region and the 5'RACE anchor. A first PCR added sample indexes and Illumina adaptors, after which a second PCR increased the library yield. After Ampure bead purification, the TCR product of roughly 650 bp was size-selected on a 2% E-gel SizeSelection system. Before pooling, libraries had their quality checked on a Bioanalyzer, their concentration measured with Qubit, and their quantity determined with the Kapa Library Quantification kit. An Illumina HiSeq 2500 sequenced the libraries paired-end 2 x 150 bp. To increase sequence diversity, roughly 24-30% phiX was spiked into each library pool. Under the source paper's analysis protocol: Quality-filtered reads were processed with the UMI-based MiGEC pipeline, and over 90% of raw TCR sequences were removed by the MiGEC pipeline during error correction. IMGT germline references were used for alignment of VDJ genes, and clonotypes were defined by a unique CDR3 amino acid sequence together with V-J genes. Clonal expansion, Shannon diversity and CDR3 relatedness (CalcPairwiseDistances, ClusterSamples) were evaluated with VDJtools, and phylogenetic trees were built with CLCbio workbench. Using coefficient-of-variation modelling across technical triplicates, the study counted a clone as expanded if it had at least 8 unique UMIs. The public reads were reprocessed in TCRdb via fastp at Q25 and MiXCR, keeping in-frame beta chains. Under each unique CDR3 protein, matching rows form one entry showing the most common genes and DNA. The authors' filters were not applied to this entry. In all, the sample holds around 31,000 distinct CDR3 sequences, and about 4.1% of those were seen once. Roughly 23% of the sample goes to the ten largest clones.

This sequence uses TRBV7-2 and TRBJ2-7; the junction holds 7 bases that match TRBD2. Sequencing was carried out using CD4+ T cells from blood. The receptor's source is a woman aged 40 to 55 in good health. The sequenced DNA is TGTGCCAGCAGCGCACTAGCGTTGCTATCCTACGAGCAGTACTTC. It translates as CASSALALLSYEQYF.